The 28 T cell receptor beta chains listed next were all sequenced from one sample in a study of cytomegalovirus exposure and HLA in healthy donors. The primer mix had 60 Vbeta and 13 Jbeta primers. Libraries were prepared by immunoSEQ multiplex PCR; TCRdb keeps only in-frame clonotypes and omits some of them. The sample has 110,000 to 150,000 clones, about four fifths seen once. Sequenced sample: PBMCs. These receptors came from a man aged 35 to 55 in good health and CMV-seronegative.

This CDR3 is CASSSGRGNSPLHF. The DNA of the CDR3 is TGTGCCAGCAGCTCCGGCAGGGGAAATTCACCCCTCCACTTT. The chain recombines TRBV7-3 with TRBJ1-6; TRBD1 is a possible D gene (6 bases). Trimming took 4 bases from V and 7 from J, leaving 11 bases between them. Germline V gene sequence: CDR1 SGHTA, CDR2 FQGTGA. The CDR3 runs 14 residues.

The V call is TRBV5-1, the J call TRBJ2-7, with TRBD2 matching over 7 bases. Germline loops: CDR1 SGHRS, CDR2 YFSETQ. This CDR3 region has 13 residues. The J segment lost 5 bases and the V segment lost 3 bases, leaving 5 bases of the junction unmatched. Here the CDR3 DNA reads TGCGCCAGCAGCTCGGGAGGACCCGACGAGCAGTACTTC. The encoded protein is CASSSGGPDEQYF.

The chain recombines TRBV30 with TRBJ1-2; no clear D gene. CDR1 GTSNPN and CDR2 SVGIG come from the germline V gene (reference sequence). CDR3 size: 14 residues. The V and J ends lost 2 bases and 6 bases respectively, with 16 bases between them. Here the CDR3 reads CAWSRESGYHGYTF. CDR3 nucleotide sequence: TGTGCCTGGAGTAGAGAGTCAGGCTATCATGGCTACACCTTC.

The CDR3 loop is CASSLLAGALNTGELFF. CDR3 nucleotide sequence: TGTGCCAGCAGCTTACTAGCGGGGGCCCTCAACACCGGGGAGCTGTTTTTT. This chain uses TRBV11-1 with TRBJ2-2; 10 bases are a match to TRBD2. Germline loops: CDR1 SGHAT, CDR2 FQDESV (reference sequence). With V trimmed by 2 bases and J by 2 bases, 5 bases remained unmatched. The CDR3 has 17 amino acids.

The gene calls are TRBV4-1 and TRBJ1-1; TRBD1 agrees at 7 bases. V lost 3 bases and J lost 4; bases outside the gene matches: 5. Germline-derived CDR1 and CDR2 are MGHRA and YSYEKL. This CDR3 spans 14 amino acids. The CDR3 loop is CASSHTEGATEAFF. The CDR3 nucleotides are TGCGCCAGCAGCCATACCGAGGGGGCCACTGAAGCTTTCTTT.

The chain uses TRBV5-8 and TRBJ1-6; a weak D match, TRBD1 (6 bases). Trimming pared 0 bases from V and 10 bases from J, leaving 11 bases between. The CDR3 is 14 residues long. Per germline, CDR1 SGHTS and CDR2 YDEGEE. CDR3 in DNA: TGTGCCAGCAGCTTGGACAGGGACGGCTCACCCCTCCACTTT. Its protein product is CASSLDRDGSPLHF. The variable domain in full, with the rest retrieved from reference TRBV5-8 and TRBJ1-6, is EAGVTQSPTHLIKTRGQQATLRCSPISGHTSVYWYQQALGLGLQFLLWYDEGEERNRGNFPPRFSGRQFPNYSSELNVNALELEDSALYLCASSLDRDGSPLHFGNGTRLTVT.

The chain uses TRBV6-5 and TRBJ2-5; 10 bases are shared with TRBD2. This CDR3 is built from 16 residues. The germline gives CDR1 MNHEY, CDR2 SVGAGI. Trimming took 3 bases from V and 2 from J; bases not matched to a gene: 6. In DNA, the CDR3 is TGTGCCAGCAGTTATACGGCTAGCGGGGGACAAGAGACCCAGTACTTC. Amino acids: CASSYTASGGQETQYF.

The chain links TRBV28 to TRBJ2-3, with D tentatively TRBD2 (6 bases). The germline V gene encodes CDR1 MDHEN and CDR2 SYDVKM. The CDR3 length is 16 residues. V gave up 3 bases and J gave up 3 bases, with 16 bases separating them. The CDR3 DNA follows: TGTGCCAGCAGTTTTGGTGGGGGGAGTTGGACAGATACGCAGTATTTT. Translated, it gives CASSFGGGSWTDTQYF.

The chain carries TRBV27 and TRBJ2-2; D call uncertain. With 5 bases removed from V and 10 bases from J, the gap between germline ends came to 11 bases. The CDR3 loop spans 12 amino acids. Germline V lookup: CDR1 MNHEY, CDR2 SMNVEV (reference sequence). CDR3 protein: CASSGWAEELFF. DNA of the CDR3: TGTGCCAGCAGTGGGTGGGCCGAGGAGCTGTTTTTT.

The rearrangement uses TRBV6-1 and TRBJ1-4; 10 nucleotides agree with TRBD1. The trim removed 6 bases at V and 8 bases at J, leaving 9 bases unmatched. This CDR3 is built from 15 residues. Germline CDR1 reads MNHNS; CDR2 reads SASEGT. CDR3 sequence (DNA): TGTGCCAGCAGGGGACAGGGGCCTGATGGGGAAAAACTGTTTTTT. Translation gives CASRGQGPDGEKLFF.

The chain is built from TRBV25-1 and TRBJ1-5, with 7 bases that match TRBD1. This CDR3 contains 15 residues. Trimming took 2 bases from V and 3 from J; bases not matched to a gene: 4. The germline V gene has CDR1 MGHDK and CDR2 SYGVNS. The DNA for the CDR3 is TGTGCCAGCAGTGAAGCTCAGGGGGACAATCAGCCCCAGCATTTT. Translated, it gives CASSEAQGDNQPQHF.

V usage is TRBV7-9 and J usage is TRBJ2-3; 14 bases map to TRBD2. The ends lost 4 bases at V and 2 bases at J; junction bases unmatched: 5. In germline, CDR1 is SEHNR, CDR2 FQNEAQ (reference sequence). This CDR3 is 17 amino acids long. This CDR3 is CASSSGLAGALTDTQYF. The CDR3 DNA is TGTGCCAGCAGCTCGGGACTAGCGGGGGCCCTCACAGATACGCAGTATTTT.

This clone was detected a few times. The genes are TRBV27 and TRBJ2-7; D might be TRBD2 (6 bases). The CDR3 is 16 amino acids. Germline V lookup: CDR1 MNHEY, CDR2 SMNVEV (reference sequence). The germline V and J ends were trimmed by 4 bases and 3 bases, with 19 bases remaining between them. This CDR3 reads CASSYLARGNRYEQYF. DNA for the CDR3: TGTGCCAGCAGTTACCTAGCCCGGGGGAATCGCTACGAGCAGTACTTC.

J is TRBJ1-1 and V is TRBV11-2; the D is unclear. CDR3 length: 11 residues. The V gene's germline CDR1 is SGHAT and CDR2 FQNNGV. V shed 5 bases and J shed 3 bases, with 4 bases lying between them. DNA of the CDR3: TGTGCCAGCAGCCGTGACACTGAAGCTTTCTTT. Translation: CASSRDTEAFF.

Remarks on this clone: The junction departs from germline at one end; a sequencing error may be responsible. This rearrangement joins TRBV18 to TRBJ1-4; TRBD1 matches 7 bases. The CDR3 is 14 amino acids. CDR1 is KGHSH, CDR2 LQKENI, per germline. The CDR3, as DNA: TGTGCCAGCTCTCCACAGGGGTGGCTTGAAAAACTGTTTTTT. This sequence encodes CASSPQGWLEKLFF.

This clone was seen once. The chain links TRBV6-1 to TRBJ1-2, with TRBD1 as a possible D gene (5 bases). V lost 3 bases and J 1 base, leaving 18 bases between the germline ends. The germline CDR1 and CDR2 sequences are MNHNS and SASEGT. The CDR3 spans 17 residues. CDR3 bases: TGTGCCAGCAGTGATCAGGGCGGACCGCGAGGTAACTATGGCTACACCTTC. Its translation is CASSDQGGPRGNYGYTF.

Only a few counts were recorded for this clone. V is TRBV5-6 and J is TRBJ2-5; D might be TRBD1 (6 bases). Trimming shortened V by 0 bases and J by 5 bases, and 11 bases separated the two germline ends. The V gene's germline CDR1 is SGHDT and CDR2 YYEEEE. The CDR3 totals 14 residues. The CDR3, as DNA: TGTGCCAGCAGCTTGGCGGCAGGGGATGAGACCCAGTACTTC. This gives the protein CASSLAAGDETQYF.

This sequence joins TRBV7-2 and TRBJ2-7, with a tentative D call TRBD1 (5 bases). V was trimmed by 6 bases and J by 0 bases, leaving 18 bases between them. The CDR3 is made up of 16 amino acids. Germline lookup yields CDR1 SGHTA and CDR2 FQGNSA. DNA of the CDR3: TGTGCCAGCAGTCAGGCGGCGTGGGGCTACTCCTACGAGCAGTACTTC. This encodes CASSQAAWGYSYEQYF.

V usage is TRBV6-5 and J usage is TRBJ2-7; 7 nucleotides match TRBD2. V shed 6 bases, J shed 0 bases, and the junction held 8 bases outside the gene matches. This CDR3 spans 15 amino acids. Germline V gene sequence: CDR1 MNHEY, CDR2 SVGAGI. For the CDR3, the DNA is TGTGCCAGCAGCCCTATGGGGGGGGACTCCTACGAGCAGTACTTC. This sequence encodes CASSPMGGDSYEQYF.

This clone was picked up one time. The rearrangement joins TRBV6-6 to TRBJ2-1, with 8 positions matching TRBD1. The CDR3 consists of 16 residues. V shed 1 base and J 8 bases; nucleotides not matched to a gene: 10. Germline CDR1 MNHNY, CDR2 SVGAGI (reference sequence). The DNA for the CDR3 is TGTGCCAGCAGTTACTACCGACCGACAGGGGCGGATGAGCAGTTCTTC. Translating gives CASSYYRPTGADEQFF.

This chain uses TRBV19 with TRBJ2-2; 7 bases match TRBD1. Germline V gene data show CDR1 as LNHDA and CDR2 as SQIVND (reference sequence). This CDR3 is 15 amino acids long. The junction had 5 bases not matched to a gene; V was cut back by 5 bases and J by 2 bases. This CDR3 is CASSLGQDNTGELFF. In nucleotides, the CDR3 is TGTGCCAGTAGTCTCGGACAGGATAACACCGGGGAGCTGTTTTTT.

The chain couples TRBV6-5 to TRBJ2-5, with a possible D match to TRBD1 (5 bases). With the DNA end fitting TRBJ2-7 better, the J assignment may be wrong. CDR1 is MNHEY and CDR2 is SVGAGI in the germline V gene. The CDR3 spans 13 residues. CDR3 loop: CASSRFQGYEQYF. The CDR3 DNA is TGTGCCAGCAGCCGCTTTCAGGGCTACGAGCAGTACTTC.

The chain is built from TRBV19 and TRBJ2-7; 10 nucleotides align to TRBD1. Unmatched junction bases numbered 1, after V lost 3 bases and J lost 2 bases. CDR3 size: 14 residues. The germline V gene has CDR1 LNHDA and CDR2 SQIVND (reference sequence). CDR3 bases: TGTGCCAGTAGTATTGGGACAGGGGCCTACGAGCAGTACTTC. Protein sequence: CASSIGTGAYEQYF.

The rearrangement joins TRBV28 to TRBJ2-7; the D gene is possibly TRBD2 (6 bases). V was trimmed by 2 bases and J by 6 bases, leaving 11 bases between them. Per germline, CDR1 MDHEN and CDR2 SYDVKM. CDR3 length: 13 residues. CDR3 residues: CASSLAGKSEQYF. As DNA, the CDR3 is TGTGCCAGCAGTTTAGCGGGGAAATCCGAGCAGTACTTC.

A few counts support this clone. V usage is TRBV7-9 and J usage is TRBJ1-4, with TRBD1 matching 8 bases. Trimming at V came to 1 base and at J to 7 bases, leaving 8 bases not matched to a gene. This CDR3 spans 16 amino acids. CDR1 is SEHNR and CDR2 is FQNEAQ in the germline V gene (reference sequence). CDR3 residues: CASSLEVAGQAEKLFF. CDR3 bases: TGTGCCAGCAGCTTAGAGGTTGCGGGACAGGCTGAAAAACTGTTTTTT.

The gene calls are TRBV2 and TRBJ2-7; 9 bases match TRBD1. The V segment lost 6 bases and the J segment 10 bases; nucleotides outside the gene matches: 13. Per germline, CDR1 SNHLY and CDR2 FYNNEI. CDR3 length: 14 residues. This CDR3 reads CASRDTGQGLGQYF. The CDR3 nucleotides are TGTGCCAGCAGGGATACGGGACAGGGCCTGGGACAGTACTTC.

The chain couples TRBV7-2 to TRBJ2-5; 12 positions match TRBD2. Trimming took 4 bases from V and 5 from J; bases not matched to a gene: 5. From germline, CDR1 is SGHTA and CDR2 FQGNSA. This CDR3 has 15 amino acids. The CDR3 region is CASSSSGGVGETQYF. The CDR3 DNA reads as TGTGCCAGCAGCTCTAGCGGGGGGGTAGGGGAGACCCAGTACTTC.

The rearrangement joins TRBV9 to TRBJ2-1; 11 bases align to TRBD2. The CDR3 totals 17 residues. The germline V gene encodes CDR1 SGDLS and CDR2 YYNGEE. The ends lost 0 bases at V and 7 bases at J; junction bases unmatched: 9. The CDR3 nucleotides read TGTGCCAGCAGCGTAGCGGTGGCTAGCGGGGGGATAAATGAGCAGTTCTTC. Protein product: CASSVAVASGGINEQFF.